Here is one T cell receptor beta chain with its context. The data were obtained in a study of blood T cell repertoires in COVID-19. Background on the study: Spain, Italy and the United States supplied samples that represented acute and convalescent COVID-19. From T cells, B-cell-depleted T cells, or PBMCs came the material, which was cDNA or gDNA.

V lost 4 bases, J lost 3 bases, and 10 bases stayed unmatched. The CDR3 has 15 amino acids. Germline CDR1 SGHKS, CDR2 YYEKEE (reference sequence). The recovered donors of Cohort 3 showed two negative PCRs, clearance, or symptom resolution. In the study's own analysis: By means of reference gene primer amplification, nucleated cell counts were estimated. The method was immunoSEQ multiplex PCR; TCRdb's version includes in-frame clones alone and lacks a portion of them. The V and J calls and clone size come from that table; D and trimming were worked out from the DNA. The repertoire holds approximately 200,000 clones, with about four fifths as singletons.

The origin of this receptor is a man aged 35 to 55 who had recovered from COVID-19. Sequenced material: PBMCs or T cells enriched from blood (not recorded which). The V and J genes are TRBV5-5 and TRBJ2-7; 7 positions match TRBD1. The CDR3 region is CASSIVWAGGYEQYF. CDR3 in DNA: TGTGCCAGCAGCATTGTTTGGGCAGGGGGCTACGAGCAGTACTTC.